Below, 6 T cell receptor beta chains from the same sample are listed, as sequenced in a study of beta chain features in type 1 diabetes. These TCRs' antigens remain unknown. TCRB transcripts that were expressed got sequenced, as all of the isolated RNA had been reverse transcribed. Using immunoSEQ multiplex PCR, the repertoire was profiled, and TCRdb retains in-frame clones only, with some absent. The top ten clones hold approximately 1.5% of a sample with roughly 50,000 clones, roughly 41% of them seen once. Study findings and constraints: Shorter TCRB CDR3s, moderately but significantly so, marked every one of the four CD4+ subsets in Type 1 diabetes patients.

Specimen: Tregs from blood. Receptors originate from a man aged 30 to 39 with type 1 diabetes.

The chain has TRBV5-5 and TRBJ2-3, with 7 bases aligning to TRBD1. V trimming: 4 bases; J trimming: 2 bases; junction bases outside the gene matches: 7. Germline CDR1 and CDR2: SGHKS and YYEKEE (reference sequence). The CDR3 runs 15 residues. CDR3 in amino acids: CASSRWGTDTDTQYF. CDR3 DNA sequence: TGTGCCAGCAGCCGTTGGGGGACAGACACAGATACGCAGTATTTT.

This rearrangement joins TRBV5-1 to TRBJ2-1; the match to TRBD2 covers 9 bases. Trimming removed 1 base from V and 10 bases from J; junction bases left unmatched: 9. The germline CDR1 and CDR2 sequences are SGHRS and YFSETQ. The CDR3 has 15 amino acids. This CDR3 reads CASSLPLAGWGEQFF. The CDR3 nucleotides are TGCGCCAGCAGCTTGCCCCTAGCGGGATGGGGGGAGCAGTTCTTC.

The chain uses TRBV7-9 and TRBJ2-3; the match to TRBD1 covers 7 bases. CDR1 and CDR2 (germline): SEHNR, FQNEAQ (reference sequence). This CDR3 has 14 amino acids. V shed 4 bases and J 4 bases; nucleotides not matched to a gene: 5. CDR3 nucleotides: TGTGCCAGCAGCTCAACAGGGGTAGCAGATACGCAGTATTTT. Translated: CASSSTGVADTQYF.

The chain combines TRBV6-6 with TRBJ2-3; TRBD2 aligns across 11 bases. With 5 bases clipped from V and 5 bases from J, the junction kept 9 bases outside the gene matches. This CDR3 region has 16 residues. The germline V gene encodes CDR1 MNHNY and CDR2 SVGAGI (reference sequence). The CDR3 region has the DNA TGTGCCAGCAGTGCCCTGACTAGCGGGAACGTAGATACGCAGTATTTT. Encoded protein: CASSALTSGNVDTQYF.

This clone was seen once. CDR3 protein: CASSPLRGGEQFF. The CDR3 DNA is TGTGCCAGCAGCCCTTTAAGGGGAGGAGAGCAGTTCTTC. V usage is TRBV9 and J usage is TRBJ2-1, with TRBD2 as a possible D gene (6 bases). The CDR3 has 13 residues. Trimming pared 4 bases from V and 10 bases from J, leaving 15 bases between. The V gene's germline CDR1 is SGDLS and CDR2 YYNGEE.

The table lists this clone with a few counts. The V and J genes are TRBV4-3 and TRBJ2-7; 7 positions match TRBD1. V trimming: 2 bases; J trimming: 6 bases; junction bases outside the gene matches: 4. This CDR3 spans 13 amino acids. Per the germline V gene, CDR1 is LGHNA and CDR2 is YSLEER. The CDR3 reads CASSQNHRGEQYF. CDR3 nucleotides: TGCGCCAGCAGCCAAAATCACAGGGGCGAGCAGTACTTC.